These 26 T cell receptor beta chains share one sample of origin, sequenced in a study of vaccination and CD4 T cells after COVID-19. These receptors have no identified antigens. Treatment denoted: 10-day PBMC culture with coronavirus spike peptide pools or control peptides (ViraFEST assay). The Oncomine TCR Beta short-read assay sequenced DNA from cultured CD4+ T cells. TCRdb called the PCR reads again in MiXCR, with one record for every CDR3 protein. Here the sample spans under 20,000 distinct CDR3 sequences, 40% to 65% being singletons. The sequencing sample was made of CD4+ T cells from blood, cultured in vitro. The receptors shown here come from a human donor who had recovered from COVID-19.

The chain joins TRBV7-2 to TRBJ2-3; D unresolved. This CDR3 has 14 residues. Per the germline V gene, CDR1 is SGHTA and CDR2 is FQGNSA. Trimming stripped 1 base from V and 4 bases from J, with 9 bases between. The CDR3 DNA sequence: TGTGCCAGCAGCTTAGACGTGCACCCAGATACGCAGTATTTT. It specifies CASSLDVHPDTQYF.

J is TRBJ2-3 and V is TRBV20-1, with 8 bases that match TRBD2. This CDR3 spans 13 amino acids. Trimming took 4 bases from V and 3 from J; bases not matched to a gene: 3. Germline assignment: CDR1 DFQATT and CDR2 SNEGSKA (reference sequence). In DNA, the CDR3 is TGCAGTGCTACTACTAGCGGAACAGATACGCAGTATTTT. This sequence encodes CSATTSGTDTQYF.

The chain carries TRBV27 and TRBJ1-1; D not resolved. V was trimmed by 7 bases and J by 5 bases, leaving 14 bases between them. The CDR3 totals 13 residues. Germline V gene lookup returns CDR1 MNHEY and CDR2 SMNVEV (reference sequence). The CDR3 loop is CASIPSWKTEAFF. CDR3 DNA sequence: TGTGCCAGCATCCCCTCTTGGAAAACTGAAGCTTTCTTT.

This clonotype appeared a few times. This rearrangement joins TRBV6-5 to TRBJ2-5, with 9 bases lining up with TRBD2. Germline V gene sequence: CDR1 MNHEY, CDR2 SVGAGI. This CDR3 comprises 18 residues. V shed 3 bases and J 7 bases; nucleotides not matched to a gene: 18. CDR3 region: CASSYRAKLAGTTGTQYF. The CDR3, as DNA: TGTGCCAGCAGTTATAGGGCGAAGCTAGCGGGAACAACGGGGACCCAGTACTTC.

The chain employs TRBV7-2 and TRBJ2-1; 8 nucleotides align to TRBD2. Germline values: CDR1 SGHTA, CDR2 FQGNSA. Trimming at V came to 5 bases and at J to 2 bases, leaving 8 bases not matched to a gene. This CDR3 has 16 amino acids. Here the CDR3 reads CASSPNGGGAYNEQFF. CDR3 sequence (DNA): TGTGCCAGCAGCCCAAACGGGGGGGGCGCCTACAATGAGCAGTTCTTC.

The rearrangement links TRBV5-3 to TRBJ2-7; D unresolved. TRBV5-3 is designated an ORF whose function remains uncertain. The ends were cut back, 3 bases at V and 4 bases at J, with 17 bases in the middle. This CDR3 is built from 15 residues. In DNA form, the CDR3 reads TGTGCCAGAAGCTCCGCAGACGCGGAGTTTTACGAGCAGTACTTC. Translation gives CARSSADAEFYEQYF.

This clonotype came up a few times. J is TRBJ2-1 and V is TRBV20-1, with 10 bases matching TRBD2. V lost 2 bases and J lost 0; bases outside the gene matches: 4. Germline loops: CDR1 DFQATT, CDR2 SNEGSKA (reference sequence). CDR3 length: 16 residues. CDR3 in DNA: TGCAGTGCTAGACATAGCGGGAGGTCCTCCTACAATGAGCAGTTCTTC. Protein: CSARHSGRSSYNEQFF.

In this sample, this clonotype turned up a few times. The chain couples TRBV19 to TRBJ1-5; D might be TRBD1 (6 bases). The CDR3 runs 14 residues. The V end lost 6 bases, the J end lost 1 base, and 10 bases lay between the germline ends. Germline CDR1 is LNHDA and CDR2 is SQIVND (reference sequence). The CDR3 reads CASRNRVSNQPQHF. The CDR3 coding sequence is TGTGCCAGTAGAAACAGGGTGAGCAATCAGCCCCAGCATTTT. Complete variable domain (other parts from reference TRBV19 and TRBJ1-5): DGGITQSPKYLFRKEGQNVTLSCEQNLNHDAMYWYRQDPGQGLRLIYYSQIVNDFQKGDIAEGYSVSREKKESFPLTVTSAQKNPTAFYLCASRNRVSNQPQHFGDGTRLSIL.

The chain uses TRBV11-3 and TRBJ2-2; TRBD2 matches 12 bases. The germline CDR1 and CDR2 sequences are SGHNT and YENEEA. V lost 3 bases, J lost 6 bases, and 2 bases stayed unmatched. This CDR3 is 15 amino acids long. DNA of the CDR3: TGTGCCAGCAGCTTTAGGACTAGCGGGGCCGGGGAGCTGTTTTTT. Translating gives CASSFRTSGAGELFF.

This chain connects TRBV6-1 to TRBJ1-4, with TRBD1 identical over 7 bases. Germline assignment: CDR1 MNHNS and CDR2 SASEGT. V dropped 5 bases and J dropped 3; count of bases not matched to a gene: 6. There are 15 residues in the CDR3. The CDR3 DNA follows: TGTGCCAGCAGTCGCGGGACAGCTTCTAATGAAAAACTGTTTTTT. This codes for CASSRGTASNEKLFF.

Only a few counts were recorded for this clonotype. This rearrangement joins TRBV20-1 to TRBJ1-1; D is perhaps TRBD1 (6 bases). Germline V gene data show CDR1 as DFQATT and CDR2 as SNEGSKA (reference sequence). V lost 6 bases and J lost 1, with 18 bases in between. The CDR3 covers 15 residues. This CDR3 reads CSAPTRQGGNTEAFF. The CDR3 nucleotides are TGCAGTGCCCCCACCAGACAAGGGGGGAACACTGAAGCTTTCTTT.

This clonotype was detected only once. The J gene is TRBJ1-2, the V gene TRBV7-2; D may be TRBD1 (6 bases). Trimming stripped 7 bases from V and 1 base from J, with 19 bases between. CDR3 length: 16 amino acids. Germline V lookup: CDR1 SGHTA, CDR2 FQGNSA. In DNA form, the CDR3 reads TGTGCCAGCAACCCATTCCCCACCAGGGGTAACTATGGCTACACCTTC. It translates to CASNPFPTRGNYGYTF.

This clonotype was counted a few times. V is TRBV6-5 and J is TRBJ1-2; D uncertain. The germline V and J ends were trimmed by 4 bases and 2 bases, with 8 bases remaining between them. Looked up from germline, CDR1 is MNHEY and CDR2 is SVGAGI. This CDR3 is 13 amino acids long. The CDR3 region is CASSSDSNYGYTF. The CDR3 nucleotides are TGTGCCAGCAGTTCGGACTCCAACTATGGCTACACCTTC.

The chain carries TRBV12-3 or TRBV12-4 and TRBJ1-4; D is unresolved. The CDR3 sequence is 12 residues long. Trimming took off 1 base at V and 7 bases at J, with 4 bases between the two ends. CDR3 in DNA: TGTGCCAGCAGTTTAGGGGGTGAAAAACTGTTTTTT. Translated, it gives CASSLGGEKLFF.

The chain joins TRBV2 to TRBJ2-1, with D tentatively TRBD2 (5 bases). The CDR3 length is 15 residues. Germline CDR1 reads SNHLY; CDR2 reads FYNNEI. The ends were cut back, 4 bases at V and 5 bases at J, with 15 bases in the middle. This chain's CDR3 is CASSGRKLGDNEQFF. DNA of the CDR3: TGTGCCAGCAGTGGACGGAAGCTCGGGGACAATGAGCAGTTCTTC. The full variable domain, its missing parts supplied by reference TRBV2 and TRBJ2-1, is EPEVTQTPSHQVTQMGQEVILRCVPISNHLYFYWYRQILGQKVEFLVSFYNNEISEKSEIFDDQFSVERPDGSNFTLKIRSTKLEDSAMYFCASSGRKLGDNEQFFGPGTRLTVL.

The CDR3 nucleotides read TGTGCCAGCAGTCGCAACAATGAGCAGTTCTTC. Encoded protein: CASSRNNEQFF. This sequence joins TRBV27 and TRBJ2-1; D is undetermined. V lost 5 bases, J lost 5 bases, and 4 bases lay in between. Germline loops: CDR1 MNHEY, CDR2 SMNVEV (reference sequence). The CDR3 is 11 residues long.

This clonotype turned up a few times. The rearrangement links TRBV12-3 or TRBV12-4 to TRBJ1-1, with TRBD1 identical over 7 bases. V lost 1 base, J lost 8 bases, and 4 bases stayed unmatched. CDR3 size: 13 residues. CDR3 in DNA: TGTGCCAGCAGTTTAGAAGGGGGCAAAGAAGCTTTCTTT. The encoded protein is CASSLEGGKEAFF.

The rearrangement uses TRBV2 and TRBJ1-5, with D maybe TRBD1 (5 bases). V lost 3 bases and J 6 bases, leaving 15 bases between the germline ends. This CDR3 is 15 amino acids long. The V gene's germline CDR1 is SNHLY and CDR2 FYNNEI. CDR3 amino acids: CASSERAGQGQPQHF. The CDR3 region has the DNA TGTGCCAGCAGTGAGAGGGCGGGCCAGGGTCAGCCCCAGCATTTT.

The J gene is TRBJ2-7, the V gene TRBV6-5; the D call may be TRBD1 or TRBD2 (5 bases each). Germline V gives CDR1 MNHEY, CDR2 SVGAGI. This CDR3 spans 17 amino acids. Deletions cut 0 bases from V and 0 bases from J, with 15 bases between. CDR3: CASSYSLGEPSSYEQYF. The CDR3 nucleotides read TGTGCCAGCAGTTACTCCCTGGGGGAACCCAGCTCCTACGAGCAGTACTTC.

This chain uses TRBV18 with TRBJ1-2; D is undetermined. Trimming removed 5 bases at V and 2 bases at J, with 9 bases between. In germline, CDR1 is KGHSH, CDR2 LQKENI. The CDR3 consists of 13 residues. This CDR3 is CASSGVLNYGYTF. Here the CDR3 DNA reads TGTGCCAGCTCAGGGGTCCTGAACTATGGCTACACCTTC.

The chain is built from TRBV5-1 and TRBJ2-7; TRBD1 is a possible D gene (6 bases). Germline-derived CDR1 and CDR2 are SGHRS and YFSETQ. This CDR3 comprises 14 residues. Trimming shortened V by 4 bases and J by 10 bases, and 21 bases separated the two germline ends. CDR3 coding DNA: TGCGCCAGCAGCCCGGACAGCGCTAAGGGCGCCCAGTACTTC. It codes for CASSPDSAKGAQYF.

This sequence joins TRBV25-1 and TRBJ1-6; 7 bases agree with TRBD1. Losses at the gene ends were 5 bases for V and 4 bases for J; bases not matched to a gene: 14. This CDR3 has 18 residues. CDR1 and CDR2 from the germline V gene are MGHDK and SYGVNS. CDR3 nucleotide sequence: TGTGCCAGCAGTCCTTGGGAGAGTAAGACAGGGTATAATTCACCCCTCCACTTT. This translates into CASSPWESKTGYNSPLHF. Full variable domain (rest looked up from reference TRBV25-1 and TRBJ1-6): EADIYQTPRYLVIGTGKKITLECSQTMGHDKMYWYQQDPGMELHLIHYSYGVNSTEKGDLSSESTVSRIRTEHFPLTLESARPSHTSQYLCASSPWESKTGYNSPLHFGNGTRLTVT.

This clonotype was seen only a few times. The CDR3 reads CAIQRGGVGYTF. CDR3 nucleotide sequence: TGTGCCATCCAGCGAGGGGGCGTTGGCTACACCTTC. The chain carries TRBV10-3 and TRBJ1-2; 7 bases agree with TRBD1. The J segment lost 7 bases and the V segment lost 8 bases, leaving 7 bases of the junction unmatched. The CDR3 is 12 residues long. Per germline, CDR1 ENHRY and CDR2 SYGVKD.

V gene TRBV11-2 combines with J gene TRBJ2-3; 7 nucleotides align to TRBD1. The CDR3 has 20 residues. Trimming at V came to 5 bases and at J to 0 bases, leaving 20 bases not matched to a gene. Germline loops: CDR1 SGHAT, CDR2 FQNNGV. The CDR3 DNA is TGTGCCAGCAGCCCCCGGGGACAGATAACCGTCACTAGTAGCACAGATACGCAGTATTTT. Translated, it gives CASSPRGQITVTSSTDTQYF.

CDR3 amino acids: CASSFRDLLGYTF. As DNA, the CDR3 is TGTGCCAGCAGCTTCAGGGACCTTCTGGGCTACACCTTC. The rearrangement uses TRBV7-9 and TRBJ1-2; possibly TRBD1 for D (5 bases). Trimming stripped 3 bases from V and 8 bases from J, with 13 bases between. CDR3 length equals 13 residues. Germline CDR1 SEHNR, CDR2 FQNEAQ (reference sequence).

This clonotype is termed medium-sized. This chain links TRBV6-5 with TRBJ2-7; possibly TRBD1 for D (6 bases). There are 15 residues in the CDR3. Germline V gene lookup returns CDR1 MNHEY and CDR2 SVGAGI. With 4 bases removed from V and 3 bases from J, the gap between germline ends came to 16 bases. The DNA of the CDR3 is TGTGCCAGCAGTTCCGGCCGGACAGTTAACTACGAGCAGTACTTC. Protein product: CASSSGRTVNYEQYF.